What follows is one T cell receptor (beta chain) and its context. These data are taken from a study of T cells in Graves' hyperthyroidism and ophthalmopathy. As for the study in general: At the time of initial diagnosis and before any treatment, peripheral blood was collected.

Researchers took RNA transcripts and amplified the TCR beta CDR3 regions from them. The TCR CDR3 first-round RT-PCR relied on the HTBI primer set. Each CDR3 protein gets one entry after TCRdb re-called the multiplex PCR reads with MiXCR. Among roughly 380,000 distinct CDR3 sequences listed, around an eighth were seen once. Germline V CDR1 and CDR2: SGHRS, YFSETQ. The CDR3 is made up of 16 amino acids. The V and J ends lost 1 base and 4 bases, in that order; junction bases with no gene match: 6. The study excluded patients with uncontrolled infection, other autoimmune disease, pregnancy or lactation. Blood was sampled at initial diagnosis of hyperthyroidism, prior to onset of any ophthalmopathy symptoms.

This TCR came from a man aged 25 to 40 with Graves' hyperthyroidism that later progressed to Graves' ophthalmopathy. The sequencing input was blood. The chain links TRBV5-1 to TRBJ2-5, with TRBD2 matching 11 bases. This CDR3 reads CASSLFGLAGGETQYF. DNA for the CDR3: TGCGCCAGCAGCTTGTTTGGGCTAGCGGGGGGAGAGACCCAGTACTTC.